The clone carrying this TCR beta chain has just a few counts. The source of the sample is a study of T cells of healthy individuals. TCRdb passed the 5' RACE reads through MiXCR, listing each CDR3 protein once. The sample contains about 96,000 distinct CDR3 sequences, around 17% of which appear only once. The CDR3 spans 12 residues. In germline, CDR1 is DFQATT, CDR2 SNEGSKA (reference sequence). Trimming cost V 0 bases and J 0 bases, with 1 base left between them. The clonotype comes from a human donor in good health. The chain carries TRBV20-1 and TRBJ2-3, with D unresolved. In nucleotides, the CDR3 is TGCAGTGCTAGAGAGAGCACAGATACGCAGTATTTT. Protein: CSARESTDTQYF.